The source of this T cell receptor beta chain is a study of blood T cell repertoires in COVID-19. Original analysis: Reference gene primers were amplified, and this amplification served to estimate nucleated cell counts. The repertoire was sequenced with immunoSEQ multiplex PCR; TCRdb's copy has only in-frame clones and lacks some. The D gene and trimming were derived from the DNA, and the V and J assignments and clone size from that table. The sample carries over 200,000 clones, around 88% recorded once. The sequence was obtained from a woman between 40 and 50 years old with acute COVID-19. Sequencing used PBMCs or T cells enriched from blood (not recorded which).

The CDR3 protein is CSASQGPRFEAFF. The DNA for the CDR3 is TGCAGCGCGTCCCAGGGCCCTAGGTTTGAAGCTTTCTTT. This chain joins TRBV29-1 and TRBJ1-1, with D maybe TRBD1 (5 bases). The V end lost 7 bases, the J end lost 7 bases, and 19 bases lay between the germline ends. This CDR3 is built from 13 residues. Germline V CDR1 and CDR2: SQVTM, ANQGSEA. The full variable domain, its missing parts supplied by reference TRBV29-1 and TRBJ1-1, is SAVISQKPSRDICQRGTSLTIQCQVDSQVTMMFWYRQQPGQSLTLIATANQGSEATYESGFVIDKFPISRPNLTFSTLTVSNMSPEDSSIYLCSASQGPRFEAFFGQGTRLTVV.